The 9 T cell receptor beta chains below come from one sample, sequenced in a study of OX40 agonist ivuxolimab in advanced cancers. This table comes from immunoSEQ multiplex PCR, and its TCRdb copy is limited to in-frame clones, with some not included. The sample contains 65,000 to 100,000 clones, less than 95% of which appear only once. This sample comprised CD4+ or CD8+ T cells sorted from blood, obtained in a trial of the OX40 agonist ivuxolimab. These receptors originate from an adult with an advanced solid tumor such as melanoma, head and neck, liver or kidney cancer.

CDR3 protein: CSVPTGAHGYTF. In nucleotides, the CDR3 is TGCAGCGTTCCCACAGGGGCTCATGGCTACACCTTC. This sequence joins TRBV29-1 and TRBJ1-2; 7 bases agree with TRBD1. CDR1 is SQVTM, CDR2 ANQGSEA, per germline. The V gene end was trimmed by 5 bases and the J gene end by 6 bases; junction bases not matched to a gene: 6. The CDR3 spans 12 residues.

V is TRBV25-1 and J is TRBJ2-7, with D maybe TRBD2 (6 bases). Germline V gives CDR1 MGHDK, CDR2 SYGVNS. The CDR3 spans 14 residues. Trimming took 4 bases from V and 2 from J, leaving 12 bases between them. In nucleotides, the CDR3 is TGTGCCAGCAGTGGGGGACTCCTGACCTACGAGCAGTACTTC. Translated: CASSGGLLTYEQYF.

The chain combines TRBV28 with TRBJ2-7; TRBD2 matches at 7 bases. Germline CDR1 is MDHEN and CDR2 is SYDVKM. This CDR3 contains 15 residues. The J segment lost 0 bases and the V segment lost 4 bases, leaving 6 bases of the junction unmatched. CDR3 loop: CASSSTSTFSYEQYF. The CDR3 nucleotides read TGTGCCAGCAGTTCGACTAGCACATTCTCCTACGAGCAGTACTTC.

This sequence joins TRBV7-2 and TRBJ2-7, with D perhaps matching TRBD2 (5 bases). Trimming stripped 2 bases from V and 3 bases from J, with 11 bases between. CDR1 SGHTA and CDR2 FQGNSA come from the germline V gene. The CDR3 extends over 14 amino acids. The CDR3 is CASSLFGENYEQYF. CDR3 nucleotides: TGTGCCAGCAGCTTATTCGGGGAGAACTACGAGCAGTACTTC.

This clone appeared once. The CDR3 DNA is TGTGCCAGCAGTTTCCGGATAAACTATGGCTACACCTTC. Encoded protein: CASSFRINYGYTF. The rearrangement uses TRBV28 and TRBJ1-2; D gene uncertain. V shed 3 bases and J shed 2 bases, with 7 bases lying between them. CDR3 length equals 13 residues. Germline loops: CDR1 MDHEN, CDR2 SYDVKM.

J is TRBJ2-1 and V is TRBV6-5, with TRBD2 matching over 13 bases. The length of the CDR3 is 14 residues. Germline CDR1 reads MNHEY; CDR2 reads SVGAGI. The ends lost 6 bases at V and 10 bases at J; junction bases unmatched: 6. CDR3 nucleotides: TGTGCCAGCAGAGGACTAGCGGGAGTTCTCGAGCAGTTCTTC. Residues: CASRGLAGVLEQFF.

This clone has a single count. CDR3 in amino acids: CASGRDVGNQPQHF. CDR3 DNA sequence: TGTGCCAGCGGGCGGGACGTTGGCAATCAGCCCCAGCATTTT. This chain links TRBV7-8 with TRBJ1-5; the D gene is possibly TRBD1 (5 bases). V lost 8 bases, J lost 2 bases, and 13 bases lay in between. Germline V gene sequence: CDR1 SGHVS, CDR2 FQNEAQ. The CDR3 totals 14 residues.

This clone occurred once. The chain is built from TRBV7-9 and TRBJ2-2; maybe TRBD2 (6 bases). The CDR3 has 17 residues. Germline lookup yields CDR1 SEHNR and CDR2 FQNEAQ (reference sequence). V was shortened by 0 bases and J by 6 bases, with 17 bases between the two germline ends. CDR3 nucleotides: TGTGCCAGCAGCTTAGCCCGCGGGGATCGAGAAGCCGGGGAGCTGTTTTTT. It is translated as CASSLARGDREAGELFF. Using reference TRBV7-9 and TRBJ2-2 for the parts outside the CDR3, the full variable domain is DTGVSQNPRHKITKRGQNVTFRCDPISEHNRLYWYRQTLGQGPEFLTYFQNEAQLEKSRLLSDRFSAERPKGSFSTLEIQRTEQGDSAMYLCASSLARGDREAGELFFGEGSRLTVL.

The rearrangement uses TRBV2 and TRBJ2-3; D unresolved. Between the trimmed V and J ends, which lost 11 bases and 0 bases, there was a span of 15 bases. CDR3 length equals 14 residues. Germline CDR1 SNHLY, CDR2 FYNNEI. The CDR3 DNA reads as TGTGCCGGTCCCCCTTCTTCTAGCACAGATACGCAGTATTTT. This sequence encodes CAGPPSSSTDTQYF.